This record looks at one T cell receptor (beta chain) sequence and its context. The method was immunoSEQ multiplex PCR; TCRdb's version includes in-frame clones alone and lacks a portion of them. The top ten hold under 0.012% of the sample, which has hundreds of thousands of clones, 70% to 90% seen once. This specimen comes from a study of shared T cell receptors in the human thymus. Germline V gene sequence: CDR1 KGHSH, CDR2 LQKENI. CDR3 length equals 13 residues. V was trimmed by 5 bases and J by 8 bases, leaving 15 bases between them. This same sample was also part of a study on human thymus T cells.

The sequence was collected from a girl less than two years old with a congenital heart defect. The chain recombines TRBV18 with TRBJ1-1, with D perhaps matching TRBD1 (5 bases). What was sequenced was thymocytes. CDR3: CASSGPGSLEAFF. In nucleotides, the CDR3 is TGTGCCAGCTCAGGGCCAGGGTCATTAGAAGCTTTCTTT.